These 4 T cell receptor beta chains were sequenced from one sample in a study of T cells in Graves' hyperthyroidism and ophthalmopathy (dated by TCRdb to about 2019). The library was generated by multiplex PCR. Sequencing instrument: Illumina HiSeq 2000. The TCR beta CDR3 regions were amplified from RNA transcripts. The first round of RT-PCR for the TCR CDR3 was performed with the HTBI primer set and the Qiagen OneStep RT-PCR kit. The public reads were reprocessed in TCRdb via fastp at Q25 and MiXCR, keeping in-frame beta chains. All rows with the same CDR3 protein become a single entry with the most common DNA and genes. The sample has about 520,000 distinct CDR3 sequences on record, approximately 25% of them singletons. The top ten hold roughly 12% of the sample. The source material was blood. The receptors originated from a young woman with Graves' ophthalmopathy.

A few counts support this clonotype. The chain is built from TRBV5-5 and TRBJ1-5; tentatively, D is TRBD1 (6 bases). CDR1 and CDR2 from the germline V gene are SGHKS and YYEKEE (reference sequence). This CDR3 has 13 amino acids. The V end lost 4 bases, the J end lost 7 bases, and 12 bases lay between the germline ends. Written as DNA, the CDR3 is TGTGCCAGCAGCATAGGGGGGTGGCAGCCCCAGCATTTT. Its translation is CASSIGGWQPQHF.

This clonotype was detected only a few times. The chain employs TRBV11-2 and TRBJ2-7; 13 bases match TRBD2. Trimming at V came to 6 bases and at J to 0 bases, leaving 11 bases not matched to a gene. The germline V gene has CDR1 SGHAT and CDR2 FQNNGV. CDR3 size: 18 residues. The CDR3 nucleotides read TGTGCCAGCAGTCCGCCGCCGGGACTAGCGGGGAGCTCCTACGAGCAGTACTTC. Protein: CASSPPPGLAGSSYEQYF.

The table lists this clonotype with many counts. Here the CDR3 reads CASNTIDRARWTEAFF. DNA for the CDR3: TGTGCCAGCAACACCATCGACCGGGCTAGATGGACTGAAGCTTTCTTT. This chain uses TRBV27 with TRBJ1-1; D unresolved. CDR3 size: 16 residues. V was trimmed by 7 bases and J by 5 bases, leaving 23 bases between them. The germline gives CDR1 MNHEY, CDR2 SMNVEV (reference sequence).

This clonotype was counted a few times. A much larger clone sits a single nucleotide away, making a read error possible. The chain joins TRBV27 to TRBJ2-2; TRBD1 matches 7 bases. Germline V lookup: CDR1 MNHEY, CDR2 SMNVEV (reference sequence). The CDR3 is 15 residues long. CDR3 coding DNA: TGTGCCAGCAGTCTGGAGCAGGGGGTTAACGGGGAGCTGTGTTTT. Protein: CASSLEQGVNGELCF.